The 24 T cell receptor beta chains below all came from one sample that was sequenced in a study of blood T cells in healthy people across ages. Combining a sample-barcoded 5' primer with a J-beta primer mix, a second PCR ran for about 7 to 12 cycles. TCRdb reanalysed the 5' RACE reads using MiXCR and keeps one entry per CDR3 protein. The data show some 890,000 distinct CDR3 sequences, almost 30% seen once. This same sample was also taken into another study, of T cells of mothers and their children.

The sample was blood. The receptors were gathered from a woman in her thirties or forties in good health.

Ten or more counts support this clonotype. The V call is TRBV27, the J call TRBJ2-7, with no clear D. Trimming took off 3 bases at V and 4 bases at J, with 10 bases between the two ends. The CDR3 totals 13 residues. CDR1 and CDR2 (germline): MNHEY, SMNVEV (reference sequence). CDR3 coding DNA: TGTGCCAGCAGTTTTGGGGTCAGGTACGAGCAGTACTTC. It specifies CASSFGVRYEQYF.

This chain joins TRBV5-1 and TRBJ2-5, with 8 bases identical to TRBD1. This CDR3 region has 16 residues. J gave up 5 bases and V 2 bases, and 11 bases lay outside the gene matches. Germline V lookup: CDR1 SGHRS, CDR2 YFSETQ. The CDR3 bases are TGCGCCAGCAGCTTCCAGATGGACAGGGCGGGGGAGACCCAGTACTTC. Its protein product is CASSFQMDRAGETQYF.

This clonotype has ten or more counts. The CDR3 coding sequence is TGCGCCAGCAGCTTGCTGGACAGAGGGGTGCCCTACACCTTC. Its translation: CASSLLDRGVPYTF. The chain is built from TRBV5-1 and TRBJ1-2; TRBD1 is a possible D gene (6 bases). V was pared by 1 base and J by 10 bases, with 17 bases between. Germline V CDR1 and CDR2: SGHRS, YFSETQ. There are 14 residues in the CDR3.

Of note for this clonotype: The junction and the germline gene differ at one end; a read error may be behind it. The rearrangement uses TRBV5-1 and TRBJ2-7; a weak D match, TRBD2 (5 bases). CDR3 size: 15 residues. CDR1 is SGHRS, CDR2 YFSETQ, per germline. The CDR3 protein is CTSSLVGASFYEQYF. The CDR3 region has the DNA TGCACCAGCAGCTTGGTGGGAGCCTCTTTTTACGAGCAGTACTTC.

This clonotype was detected a few times. The chain joins TRBV4-3 to TRBJ1-1; TRBD1 matches 9 bases. The V and J ends lost 4 bases and 0 bases, in that order; junction bases with no gene match: 6. The CDR3 is 16 amino acids. Germline CDR1 and CDR2: LGHNA and YSLEER. CDR3 in amino acids: CASSPGQGIVNTEAFF. In DNA form, the CDR3 reads TGCGCCAGCAGCCCGGGACAGGGAATTGTGAACACTGAAGCTTTCTTT.

This clonotype was detected many times. DNA of the CDR3: TGTGCCAGCAGCTTAGAGACTAGCGGGGGGTCCCACCCACAGTATTTT. This sequence encodes CASSLETSGGSHPQYF. The genes are TRBV7-2 and TRBJ2-3, with TRBD2 matching 13 bases. V shed 1 base, J shed 12 bases, and the junction held 10 bases outside the gene matches. Germline CDR1 SGHTA, CDR2 FQGNSA. The CDR3 runs 16 residues.

The chain recombines TRBV7-9 with TRBJ2-7, with D perhaps matching TRBD1 or TRBD2 (5 bases each). The CDR3 spans 16 residues. CDR1 is SEHNR, CDR2 FQNEAQ, per germline (reference sequence). V was trimmed by 2 bases and J by 3 bases, leaving 17 bases between them. The CDR3 bases are TGTGCCAGCAGCTTACCGGGGCAGGGAATTTTCTACGAGCAGTACTTC. Translation gives CASSLPGQGIFYEQYF.

This clonotype was recorded many times. The chain links TRBV11-2 to TRBJ2-7; D possibly corresponds to TRBD1 (6 bases). The germline V gene encodes CDR1 SGHAT and CDR2 FQNNGV. The CDR3 contains 15 residues. The V gene lost 7 bases and the J gene lost 2 bases, with 18 bases spanning the gap. The CDR3 bases are TGTGCCAGCACTTTAATAACGACAGGTACCTACGAGCAGTACTTC. Translated: CASTLITTGTYEQYF.

This clonotype was seen repeatedly, ten times or more. The chain joins TRBV29-1 to TRBJ2-7; tentatively, D is TRBD1 (5 bases). Germline CDR1 is SQVTM and CDR2 is ANQGSEA. Deletions cut 6 bases from V and 0 bases from J, with 9 bases between. The CDR3 is made up of 12 amino acids. This CDR3 is CSVSDSSYEQYF. The CDR3 region has the DNA TGCAGCGTGTCAGACAGCTCCTACGAGCAGTACTTC.

V gene TRBV20-1 combines with J gene TRBJ2-6; D uncertain. Per the germline V gene, CDR1 is DFQATT and CDR2 is SNEGSKA (reference sequence). V shed 0 bases and J shed 0 bases, with 9 bases lying between them. This CDR3 has 16 residues. The CDR3 DNA is TGCAGTGCTAGAGATGGCGCCGGCTCTGGGGCCAACGTCCTGACTTTC. Translation gives CSARDGAGSGANVLTF.

This clonotype was seen a few times. This rearrangement joins TRBV20-1 to TRBJ1-5, with D possibly being TRBD1 (6 bases). Germline CDR1 and CDR2: DFQATT and SNEGSKA (reference sequence). Trimming removed 6 bases at V and 3 bases at J, with 12 bases between. The CDR3 extends over 13 amino acids. Here the CDR3 DNA reads TGCAGTGCAGCCACAGGGACCAATCAGCCCCAGCATTTT. This codes for CSAATGTNQPQHF.

The gene calls are TRBV12-3 or TRBV12-4 and TRBJ2-7, with D unresolved. V lost 3 bases and J lost 7, with 25 bases in between. The CDR3 is 17 amino acids. The CDR3 here is CASSLVGLFAVYNEQYF. CDR3 sequence (DNA): TGTGCCAGCAGTTTGGTAGGGCTGTTTGCTGTCTACAATGAGCAGTACTTC.

This clonotype has a handful of counts. The CDR3 sequence: CASSTPQGADNEQFF. In DNA form, the CDR3 reads TGTGCCAGCAGCACCCCTCAGGGGGCTGACAATGAGCAGTTCTTC. J is TRBJ2-1 and V is TRBV9; 8 bases match TRBD1. Per germline, CDR1 SGDLS and CDR2 YYNGEE. With V trimmed by 4 bases and J by 5 bases, 8 bases remained unmatched. The CDR3 extends over 15 amino acids.

This clonotype was seen a handful of times. The chain recombines TRBV6-1 with TRBJ1-1; D is undetermined. The CDR3 consists of 13 residues. Germline-derived CDR1 and CDR2 are MNHNS and SASEGT. V dropped 7 bases and J dropped 1 base, with 10 bases sitting between them. In nucleotides, the CDR3 is TGTGCCAGCACCTTCACACAGAACACTGAAGCTTTCTTT. It is translated as CASTFTQNTEAFF.

For this clonotype: One junction end disagrees with the germline gene, perhaps due to a read error. The chain recombines TRBV7-2 with TRBJ2-5, with a tentative D call TRBD1 (6 bases). The V gene's germline CDR1 is SGHTA and CDR2 FQGNSA. CDR3 length: 15 residues. CDR3 in DNA: TGTGCCAGCCAACTACAGCAGGGGTCTCAAGAGGCCCAGTACTTC. This codes for CASQLQQGSQEAQYF.

The table lists this clonotype with a few counts. This chain connects TRBV7-9 to TRBJ2-2; 8 bases are shared with TRBD1. CDR1 is SEHNR, CDR2 FQNEAQ, per germline (reference sequence). The CDR3 length is 15 residues. V trimming: 5 bases; J trimming: 8 bases; junction bases outside the gene matches: 10. The CDR3 DNA follows: TGTGCCAGCAGCCACAATGGACAGGGTAATGGGGAGCTGTTTTTT. Protein: CASSHNGQGNGELFF.

Only a few counts were recorded for this clonotype. The rearrangement joins TRBV11-2 to TRBJ2-1, with 9 nucleotides matching TRBD2. The V segment lost 3 bases and the J segment 4 bases; nucleotides outside the gene matches: 7. The CDR3 covers 16 residues. CDR1 is SGHAT and CDR2 is FQNNGV in the germline V gene. The CDR3 DNA follows: TGTGCCAGCAGCTTGGATCTAGCGGGGCCGTACAATGAGCAGTTCTTC. Translating gives CASSLDLAGPYNEQFF. The entire variable domain, with the rest obtained from reference TRBV11-2 and TRBJ2-1, is as follows: EAGVAQSPRYKIIEKRQSVAFWCNPISGHATLYWYQQILGQGPKLLIQFQNNGVVDDSQLPKDRFSAERLKGVDSTLKIQPAKLEDSAVYLCASSLDLAGPYNEQFFGPGTRLTVL.

This clonotype was seen only a few times. V usage is TRBV27 and J usage is TRBJ1-2; D gene uncertain. The CDR3 is made up of 13 amino acids. V was shortened by 1 base and J by 1 base, with 4 bases between the two germline ends. The germline V gene encodes CDR1 MNHEY and CDR2 SMNVEV (reference sequence). CDR3 DNA sequence: TGTGCCAGCAGTTTATTCCTTAACTATGGCTACACCTTC. It yields the protein CASSLFLNYGYTF.

The chain carries TRBV5-1 and TRBJ2-7; 8 bases line up with TRBD1. V was clipped by 6 bases and J by 3 bases; unmatched bases: 8. There are 14 residues in the CDR3. The germline CDR1 and CDR2 sequences are SGHRS and YFSETQ. The CDR3 DNA reads TGCGCCAGCACCGAACAAGGGACAGGCTACGAGCAGTACTTC. Encoded protein: CASTEQGTGYEQYF.

This chain uses TRBV28 with TRBJ2-7, with D tentatively TRBD2 (5 bases). The CDR3 extends over 16 amino acids. Between the trimmed V and J ends, which lost 5 bases and 2 bases, there was a span of 19 bases. The germline gives CDR1 MDHEN, CDR2 SYDVKM. CDR3 nucleotides: TGTGCCAGCAGTGGAGTGGACGGCGCGGGCACCTACGAGCAGTACTTC. It specifies CASSGVDGAGTYEQYF.

The chain uses TRBV7-2 and TRBJ2-3; 8 bases match TRBD1. The trim removed 0 bases at V and 2 bases at J, leaving 10 bases unmatched. Germline CDR1 and CDR2: SGHTA and FQGNSA. The CDR3 spans 18 residues. The CDR3 DNA is TGTGCCAGCAGCTTAGCGGAGCAGGGGGCCACCGACACAGATACGCAGTATTTT. It specifies CASSLAEQGATDTDTQYF.

This clonotype was found a few times. This chain links TRBV7-9 with TRBJ2-1; possibly TRBD2 for D (6 bases). The germline gives CDR1 SEHNR, CDR2 FQNEAQ (reference sequence). This CDR3 has 13 amino acids. The V gene lost 5 bases and the J gene lost 8 bases, with 13 bases spanning the gap. CDR3 bases: TGTGCCAGCAGCGTAGGAGGGTCGGATGAGCAGTTCTTC. Translated, it gives CASSVGGSDEQFF.

The genes are TRBV29-1 and TRBJ1-1; 12 positions agree with TRBD1. The CDR3 spans 16 residues. Per germline, CDR1 SQVTM and CDR2 ANQGSEA. For the CDR3, the DNA is TGCGGCGGGACAGGGGGCGACGGATTCCCGAACACTGAAGCTTTCTTT. Amino acid sequence: CGGTGGDGFPNTEAFF.

V and J are TRBV5-1 and TRBJ2-1; 9 bases are a match to TRBD1. The CDR3 is made up of 15 amino acids. CDR1 is SGHRS, CDR2 YFSETQ, per germline. V lost 4 bases and J lost 6; bases outside the gene matches: 8. The CDR3 here is CASSPGQGSGNEQFF. CDR3 coding DNA: TGCGCCAGCAGCCCGGGACAGGGTAGTGGCAATGAGCAGTTCTTC.